The 5 T cell receptor beta chains below all came from one sample that was sequenced in a study of naive and memory T cell subsets. Described treatment: skin biopsy from PPD injection site in Mantoux-positive individual. TCR cDNA received a 3' ligated oligonucleotide that carried a UMI. The SP2 primer and nested alpha and beta constant region primers amplified ligated cDNA in four rounds. Each CDR3 protein is one row after TCRdb ran MiXCR on the UMI-ligation and nested PCR reads. This sample has 30,000 to 35,000 distinct CDR3 sequences, with approximately 6.7% found just once. Sequenced here: skin, sampled from a tuberculin skin test site. The receptors originated from an adult in good health.

The chain joins TRBV12-3 or TRBV12-4 to TRBJ1-2, with 7 nucleotides matching TRBD1. Trimming cost V 3 bases and J 0 bases; bases outside gene matches: 10. The CDR3 totals 17 residues. CDR3 amino acids: CASSFMGTARPNYGYTF. The CDR3 DNA reads as TGTGCCAGCAGTTTTATGGGGACAGCCCGTCCTAACTATGGCTACACCTTC.

V and J are TRBV20-1 and TRBJ2-7; TRBD2 matches 9 bases. This CDR3 comprises 13 residues. CDR1 is DFQATT, CDR2 SNEGSKA, per germline (reference sequence). The V segment lost 3 bases and the J segment 3 bases; nucleotides outside the gene matches: 3. The CDR3 region has the DNA TGCAGTGCTAGTCTTAGCGGGGGCTACGAGCAGTACTTC. This sequence encodes CSASLSGGYEQYF.

The genes are TRBV5-1 and TRBJ2-7, with 10 nucleotides matching TRBD1. Germline loops: CDR1 SGHRS, CDR2 YFSETQ. V gave up 4 bases and J gave up 6 bases; unmatched junction bases: 13. The CDR3 is 16 amino acids. The CDR3 nucleotides are TGCGCCAGCAGCATCGAAGCGACAGGGGGCCTTGCCGAGCAGTACTTC. This gives the protein CASSIEATGGLAEQYF.

This clonotype appeared many times. The rearrangement links TRBV24-1 to TRBJ2-3; D possibly matches TRBD1 or TRBD2 (6 bases each). Between the trimmed V and J ends, which lost 5 bases and 8 bases, there was a span of 13 bases. The CDR3 is 13 amino acids. CDR1 and CDR2 (germline): KGHDR, SFDVKD. CDR3 nucleotide sequence: TGTGCCACCAGTGTGGCCGGAGGGGGTACGCAGTATTTT. This sequence encodes CATSVAGGGTQYF.

The V gene is TRBV4-2, the J gene TRBJ1-1; TRBD1 is a possible D gene (5 bases). V was trimmed by 5 bases and J by 1 base, leaving 11 bases between them. Germline V gene lookup returns CDR1 LGHNA and CDR2 YNFKEQ. The CDR3 spans 14 residues. The CDR3 nucleotides read TGTGCCAGCAGCAGTTGGGGGAGGAACACTGAAGCTTTCTTT. Its translation: CASSSWGRNTEAFF.